Below are 18 T cell receptor beta chains sequenced from a single sample in a study of T-cell reconstitution after alpha-beta-depleted transplantation in children (dated by TCRdb to 2016 to 2017). The method behind the library was PCR. The sequencer was an Illumina HiSeq 2500. Molecular barcoding was employed in the preparation of TCR libraries, with unique molecular identifiers being used to normalize TCRbeta repertoire quantification. TCRdb handled the public reads itself, with Q25 trimming in fastp and clone calling in MiXCR, and kept productive beta chains. Records with the same CDR3 protein are collapsed into one entry carrying the most frequent genes and DNA. A total of roughly 300,000 distinct CDR3 sequences appear in this sample, approximately 9.8% of them only once. 10% of the sample is held by the ten biggest clonotypes. This specimen consisted of PBMCs from the stem cell graft donor, obtained from the stem cell graft. The receptor set was obtained from a human donor who donated a stem cell graft to a child with SCID.

The V call is TRBV5-4, the J call TRBJ1-1; D call uncertain. CDR1 is SGHNT, CDR2 YYREEE, per germline (reference sequence). The V and J ends lost 1 base and 7 bases respectively, with 8 bases between them. This CDR3 region has 12 residues. This chain's CDR3 is CASSLLELEAFF. DNA of the CDR3: TGTGCCAGCAGCTTGCTCGAACTTGAAGCTTTCTTT.

The sample holds a few counts of this clonotype. The rearrangement joins TRBV20-1 to TRBJ2-3; tentative D call: TRBD2 (6 bases). CDR3 length: 13 residues. Germline loops: CDR1 DFQATT, CDR2 SNEGSKA (reference sequence). The V end lost 0 bases, the J end lost 5 bases, and 9 bases lay between the germline ends. CDR3 DNA sequence: TGCAGTGCTAGAGATTGGAGGGAAGATACGCAGTATTTT. Encoded protein: CSARDWREDTQYF.

This clonotype has just a few counts. The chain combines TRBV19 with TRBJ1-5, with 7 bases matching TRBD1. CDR3 length: 15 residues. With 5 bases clipped from V and 5 bases from J, the junction kept 9 bases outside the gene matches. Per the germline V gene, CDR1 is LNHDA and CDR2 is SQIVND (reference sequence). CDR3 sequence (DNA): TGTGCCAGTAGTTTAATCCGGGACAGCTATCAGCCCCAGCATTTT. Translation gives CASSLIRDSYQPQHF.

The chain joins TRBV5-1 to TRBJ1-1; the D gene is possibly TRBD1 (5 bases). V dropped 1 base and J dropped 3 bases, with 10 bases sitting between them. Germline CDR1 SGHRS, CDR2 YFSETQ. The CDR3 totals 14 residues. In nucleotides, the CDR3 is TGCGCCAGCAGCTTGTCAGGGTGGGACACTGAAGCTTTCTTT. Amino acid sequence: CASSLSGWDTEAFF.

The V call is TRBV13, the J call TRBJ2-3; no firm D call. The length of the CDR3 is 15 residues. Looked up from germline, CDR1 is PRHDT and CDR2 is FYEKMQ (reference sequence). V lost 5 bases to trimming and J lost 4 bases, with 16 bases between them. The DNA for the CDR3 is TGTGCCAGCAGCGACCTAGGGAACCGCGCAGATACGCAGTATTTT. It yields the protein CASSDLGNRADTQYF.

This clonotype was counted many times. The chain joins TRBV4-1 to TRBJ1-3; 8 bases agree with TRBD1. The germline V gene encodes CDR1 MGHRA and CDR2 YSYEKL. The CDR3 is made up of 14 amino acids. J lost 4 bases, V lost 4 bases, and 3 bases had no gene match. CDR3 in amino acids: CASSPWTGGNTIYF. The CDR3 DNA reads as TGCGCCAGCAGCCCATGGACAGGGGGAAACACCATATATTTT.

The chain has TRBV5-1 and TRBJ2-7; the D gene could be TRBD1 or TRBD2 (5 bases each). Trimming removed 4 bases from V and 7 bases from J, with 18 bases in between. The CDR3 covers 14 residues. The germline gives CDR1 SGHRS, CDR2 YFSETQ. The CDR3 sequence: CASSLTSGTEEQYF. CDR3 in DNA: TGCGCCAGCAGCCTTACATCGGGGACGGAGGAGCAGTACTTC.

This clonotype was seen ten or more times. This chain connects TRBV7-6 to TRBJ2-1; the D is unclear. From germline, CDR1 is SGHVS and CDR2 FNYEAQ. V lost 1 base and J lost 10, with 11 bases in between. The CDR3 consists of 13 residues. The CDR3 is CASSLGGVREQFF. The CDR3 DNA sequence: TGTGCCAGCAGCTTAGGTGGGGTACGGGAGCAGTTCTTC.

The chain couples TRBV9 to TRBJ2-3; no definite D call. Trimming stripped 3 bases from V and 3 bases from J, with 11 bases between. The CDR3 extends over 14 amino acids. Germline values: CDR1 SGDLS, CDR2 YYNGEE. The CDR3 region has the DNA TGTGCCAGCAGCGACCCAGGTAGAACAGATACGCAGTATTTT. It encodes CASSDPGRTDTQYF. Complete variable domain (other parts from reference TRBV9 and TRBJ2-3): DSGVTQTPKHLITATGQRVTLRCSPRSGDLSVYWYQQSLDQGLQFLIQYYNGEERAKGNILERFSAQQFPDLHSELNLSSLELGDSALYFCASSDPGRTDTQYFGPGTRLTVL.

The gene calls are TRBV3-1 and TRBJ1-2, with 8 bases matching TRBD1. The CDR3 loop spans 13 amino acids. V was clipped by 2 bases and J by 7 bases; unmatched bases: 3. Germline V gene sequence: CDR1 LGHDT, CDR2 YNNKEL (reference sequence). DNA for the CDR3: TGTGCCAGCAGCCAACCCAGGGGGCCTGGCTACACCTTC. This codes for CASSQPRGPGYTF.

The table lists this clonotype with many counts. The chain recombines TRBV27 with TRBJ2-4, with D perhaps matching TRBD1 (5 bases). Germline CDR1 and CDR2: MNHEY and SMNVEV (reference sequence). Trimming removed 5 bases from V and 0 bases from J, with 14 bases in between. There are 16 residues in the CDR3. CDR3 loop: CASSINQGSAKNIQYF. The CDR3 DNA is TGTGCCAGCAGTATAAATCAGGGTTCAGCCAAAAACATTCAGTACTTC.

The chain carries TRBV29-1 and TRBJ2-4, with TRBD1 matching 9 bases. The CDR3 runs 13 residues. The germline V gene has CDR1 SQVTM and CDR2 ANQGSEA. The junction had 4 bases not matched to a gene; V was cut back by 4 bases and J by 6 bases. The CDR3 bases are TGCAGCGTTGTTGTGGGACAGGGAAACATTCAGTACTTC. Its translation: CSVVVGQGNIQYF.

CDR3 region: CASSIDTLPLTYTQYF. In DNA, the CDR3 is TGTGCCAGTAGTATAGATACCCTCCCGCTAACATATACGCAGTATTTT. This chain joins TRBV19 and TRBJ2-3; D gene ambiguous. The CDR3 consists of 16 residues. CDR1 and CDR2 (germline): LNHDA, SQIVND (reference sequence). Trimming removed 0 bases from V and 7 bases from J, with 17 bases in between.

This clonotype occurred many times. CDR3 nucleotide sequence: TGTGCCAGCAGTTTACAGAATCTAGGAGGAGAGACCCAGTACTTC. Protein product: CASSLQNLGGETQYF. The chain recombines TRBV12-3 or TRBV12-4 with TRBJ2-5; tentative D call: TRBD2 (5 bases). The CDR3 has 15 residues. Trimming cost V 2 bases and J 4 bases, with 14 bases left between them.

The chain carries TRBV4-1 and TRBJ2-1, with TRBD2 matching over 15 bases. CDR3 length: 19 amino acids. Germline-derived CDR1 and CDR2 are MGHRA and YSYEKL. J lost 3 bases, V lost 2 bases, and 8 bases had no gene match. In DNA form, the CDR3 reads TGCGCCAGCAGCCAATGGACTAGCGGGGGGGCGGTAAGCTACAATGAGCAGTTCTTC. Protein: CASSQWTSGGAVSYNEQFF.

V is TRBV6-1 and J is TRBJ2-4; D remains unclear. The CDR3 runs to 15 residues. Germline V gene sequence: CDR1 MNHNS, CDR2 SASEGT. Trimming removed 6 bases at V and 7 bases at J, with 19 bases between. This CDR3 is CASSPASGSGNIQYF. Written as DNA, the CDR3 is TGTGCCAGCAGCCCGGCCTCCGGCTCCGGCAACATTCAGTACTTC.

This chain connects TRBV7-9 to TRBJ2-3, with a tentative D call TRBD2 (6 bases). The CDR3 extends over 16 amino acids. Trimming cost V 4 bases and J 1 base, with 15 bases left between them. Germline CDR1 SEHNR, CDR2 FQNEAQ (reference sequence). CDR3 nucleotides: TGTGCCAGCAGCTCTCGGGATAGCGGTGGCACAGATACGCAGTATTTT. Its protein is CASSSRDSGGTDTQYF.

Only a few counts were recorded for this clonotype. V usage is TRBV7-9 and J usage is TRBJ2-2, with D perhaps matching TRBD1 (6 bases). CDR3 length: 12 residues. V gave up 7 bases and J gave up 7 bases, with 10 bases separating them. Germline V gene sequence: CDR1 SEHNR, CDR2 FQNEAQ (reference sequence). CDR3 coding DNA: TGTGCCAGCAACAGGGAAGGCGGGGAGCTGTTTTTT. Protein product: CASNREGGELFF.